This T cell receptor beta chain comes out of a study of T cell repertoires in cytomegalovirus infection (dated by TCRdb to the late 2010s). Study-wide context: Recently identified HLA-C-restricted CMV epitopes, whose presentation resists viral immunomodulation, were targeted by peptide stimulations together with well-studied HLA-B-restricted epitopes. Because public TCR beta signatures pointed to carriage of CMV infection together with the matching HLA type, the HLA type of each donor mattered for the analysis.

The CDR3 holds 16 amino acids from the cysteine to the phenylalanine. Left in the record is the CDR3 DNA by itself, 48 bases read in frame from the first base. Relative to germline, V is 2 bases shorter and J is 5 bases shorter, with 18 bases between their ends. The germline V gene sets CDR1 to SGHVS and CDR2 to FQNEAQ. Sequencer: Illumina HiSeq 1500. The public reads were reanalyzed by TCRdb: fastp trimming at Q25, MiXCR alignment, in-frame beta chains only. All rows with the same CDR3 protein become a single entry with the most common DNA and genes. For this sample there are 750,000 to 900,000 distinct CDR3 sequences; almost 30% appear just once. The ten largest clones take up 10% to 15% of the sample. This sample's treatment or condition label indicates: in vitro stimulation with specific CMV peptide epitopes to enrich CMV-specific T cells. Notes on this clonotype: No cognate antigen has been identified for it. No base quality values were provided; no much bigger clone lies one nucleotide off.

What the work shows at the level of the full study, not this receptor alone: In the ex vivo response, HLA-C-restricted CMV-specific TCR beta clonotypes were dominant, and in two of eight donors the single most frequent clonotype came from this HLA-C-restricted group. In both this cohort and an independent roughly 350-donor cohort, the cumulative frequency of public TCR beta family members distinguished carriers of CMV infection plus the relevant HLA type.

The rearranged segments are TRBV7-8 and TRBJ2-5; the best D guess is TRBD1, with 6 bases matching. The sequencing here drew on cultured CD8+ T cells from PBMCs, taken from culture after CMV antigen stimulation. The TCR sequence derives from a human donor in good health (CMV status not recorded). Some clones in this sample may be carry-over from other donors' samples. The CDR3 here reads CASSLYLWTEGETQYF. The DNA sequence reads TGTGCCAGCAGCTTATATTTATGGACAGAGGGGGAGACCCAGTACTTC.